This note documents a single T cell receptor (beta chain) sequence. The data belong to a study of OX40 agonist ivuxolimab in advanced cancers. Trimming cost V 1 base and J 6 bases; bases outside gene matches: 8. Germline loops: CDR1 SGHTA, CDR2 FQGNSA. The CDR3 sequence is 15 residues long. Clones were read by immunoSEQ multiplex PCR, and TCRdb kept only the in-frame ones, dropping some. The sample yields 45,000 to 65,000 clones, 82% seen once. The specimen comprised CD4+ or CD8+ T cells sorted from blood, sampled in a trial of the OX40 agonist ivuxolimab. The V and J genes are TRBV7-2 and TRBJ1-1, with TRBD1 matching 7 bases. This sequence originates from an adult with an advanced solid tumor such as melanoma, head and neck, liver or kidney cancer. CDR3 coding DNA: TGTGCCAGCAGCTTAGGGGACAGCCACCGCGCTGAAGCTTTCTTT. Its protein product is CASSLGDSHRAEAFF.